This is a list of T cell receptor beta chains from one sample in a study of T-cell reconstitution after alpha-beta-depleted transplantation in children. TCRdb passed the PCR reads through MiXCR, listing each CDR3 protein once. The data show some 350,000 distinct CDR3 sequences, 15% to 20% seen once. Source: PBMCs, mostly from graft donor cells, taken 360 days after TCRalphabeta/CD19-depleted stem cell transplant. The receptors originated from a male patient aged 2 to 10 who had a stem cell transplant for acute lymphoblastic leukemia, so the T cells may come from the graft donor. The CDR3 runs from the conserved cysteine through the conserved F or W.

CDR3 protein,J gene,V gene
CASSPIRAPGEQFF,TRBJ2-1,TRBV12-3/TRBV12-4
CSVGIRQGRTEAFF,TRBJ1-1,TRBV29-1
CASSVDRGGSYGYTF,TRBJ1-2,TRBV9
CASSLSGSLKNIQYF,TRBJ2-4,TRBV27
CASSLLPSGTEAFF,TRBJ1-1,TRBV7-2
CATSRDTASGSETQYF,TRBJ2-5,TRBV15
CASSLVPSGSLDTQYF,TRBJ2-3,TRBV5-5
CASSLRQASYGYTF,TRBJ1-2,TRBV5-1
CASSLVGSGKAGELFF,TRBJ2-2,TRBV5-5
CAISGQGGNTGELFF,TRBJ2-2,TRBV10-3
CASSLVGTGHNQPQHF,TRBJ1-5,TRBV7-2
CASSSRWGTGELFF,TRBJ2-2,TRBV28
CASSQARHGGLAEKLFF,TRBJ1-4,TRBV4-2
CSVETASGRSYEQFF,TRBJ2-1,TRBV29-1
CASSSGVRELFF,TRBJ2-2,TRBV19
CASSLVAGAPLNTGELFF,TRBJ2-2,TRBV7-8
CASSLVGSGRATNEQFF,TRBJ2-1,TRBV11-2
CASSDRPDRGLHRGLDNSPLHF,TRBJ1-6,TRBV9
CASSQDQLAESNEQFF,TRBJ2-1,TRBV4-3
CASSVEAGKNIQYF,TRBJ2-4,TRBV9
CASNDLQGWGHTDTQYF,TRBJ2-3,TRBV4-2
CASSNPRGRPKNIQYF,TRBJ2-4,TRBV21-1
CASSPLDRGRETQYF,TRBJ2-5,TRBV7-2
CASSQASGYYEQYF,TRBJ2-7,TRBV14
CASSHQTGHTDTQYF,TRBJ2-3,TRBV4-1
CASSEWTSGSSYNEQFF,TRBJ2-1,TRBV25-1
CSARDRTGANTGELFF,TRBJ2-2,TRBV20-1
CACSSPWGSGRPLNIQYF,TRBJ2-4,TRBV12-3/TRBV12-4
CASSLDLAGGPAKNIQYF,TRBJ2-4,TRBV11-2
CASSTLWDRGFSYEQYF,TRBJ2-7,TRBV6-2/TRBV6-3
CAISDGAGYTF,TRBJ1-2,TRBV10-3
CAISGQSNEQFF,TRBJ2-1,TRBV10-3
CASSPEVTRGAGELFF,TRBJ2-2,TRBV9
CASRRGARSLYTEAFF,TRBJ1-1,TRBV5-1
CASSFRVGDEQYF,TRBJ2-7,TRBV5-6
CASSYTAGTDTQYF,TRBJ2-3,TRBV6-2/TRBV6-3
CASGETGGYNSPLHF,TRBJ1-6,TRBV11-2
CASSQDRDREGWEAFF,TRBJ1-1,TRBV4-2
CASSYRVWHGYTF,TRBJ1-2,TRBV28
CSVQTGEAYEQYF,TRBJ2-7,TRBV29-1
CSAQLSGTSYEQYF,TRBJ2-7,TRBV20-1
CASSHVPLAGVTDTQYF,TRBJ2-3,TRBV4-3
CASRPKLRTYGYTF,TRBJ1-2,TRBV6-5
CASFSGRLTTQYF,TRBJ2-3,TRBV28
CASSPNAQGNTGELFF,TRBJ2-2,TRBV11-1
CASSQNPTLAGKAYEQYF,TRBJ2-7,TRBV3-1
CASSQGTYGLSRAETQYF,TRBJ2-5,TRBV3-1
CASGQGVWSYEQYF,TRBJ2-7,TRBV10-2
CASSFGSETQYF,TRBJ2-5,TRBV28
CATSRETGYQETQYF,TRBJ2-5,TRBV15
CASSLGEGYEQYF,TRBJ2-7,TRBV7-8
CASSIDRGETQYF,TRBJ2-5,TRBV19
CSARQLYNEQFF,TRBJ2-1,TRBV20-1
CASSDGTSGRGNEQFF,TRBJ2-1,TRBV10-1